The next 22 T cell receptor beta chains were all read from a single sample in a study of control samples from healthy donors and cancer patients. Profiling relied on immunoSEQ multiplex PCR, and the TCRdb table lists in-frame clones only, not all of them. This sample has some 100,000 clones, with around three quarters found just once. Sequenced: blood. These receptors originate from a woman between 25 and 40 years old in good health.

CDR3 protein: CASSPRGQLSGANVLTF. The DNA of the CDR3 is TGTGCCAGCAGCCCCCGGGGACAGCTCTCTGGGGCCAACGTCCTGACTTTC. J is TRBJ2-6 and V is TRBV9, with 7 positions matching TRBD1. The CDR3 has 17 amino acids. Germline CDR1 and CDR2: SGDLS and YYNGEE. V shed 4 bases and J 0 bases; nucleotides not matched to a gene: 7.

This clone showed up just a few times. This chain uses TRBV2 with TRBJ1-6; D not certain. The CDR3 is 14 residues long. CDR1 and CDR2 (germline): SNHLY, FYNNEI. V dropped 4 bases and J dropped 6 bases, with 10 bases sitting between them. The CDR3: CASSGEGVNSPLHF. The CDR3 region has the DNA TGTGCCAGCAGTGGGGAAGGAGTTAATTCACCCCTCCACTTT.

The chain is built from TRBV7-2 and TRBJ1-1, with a tentative D call TRBD1 (6 bases). Germline CDR1 is SGHTA and CDR2 is FQGNSA. This CDR3 has 14 amino acids. V was pared by 6 bases and J by 0 bases, with 11 bases between. The CDR3 coding sequence is TGTGCCAGCAGGACAACAGGGCTGAACACTGAAGCTTTCTTT. It is translated as CASRTTGLNTEAFF.

V and J are TRBV19 and TRBJ1-3; D is possibly TRBD1 (6 bases). The V end was cut by 6 bases, the J end by 0 bases, with 9 bases between. The CDR3 spans 14 residues. The V gene's germline CDR1 is LNHDA and CDR2 SQIVND (reference sequence). The CDR3 nucleotides read TGTGCCAGTAGGTGGGGGCCCTCTGGAAACACCATATATTTT. It specifies CASRWGPSGNTIYF.

The rearrangement joins TRBV5-1 to TRBJ2-3, with 7 bases matching TRBD2. Germline CDR1 SGHRS, CDR2 YFSETQ. After removal of 1 base from V and 4 bases from J, the junction contained 9 bases not matched to a gene. CDR3 length equals 16 residues. The CDR3 bases are TGCGCCAGCAGCTTGCACCGGACTAGTGCCCCAGATACGCAGTATTTT. Translating gives CASSLHRTSAPDTQYF.

J is TRBJ1-2 and V is TRBV30, with 7 bases fitting TRBD1. The CDR3 covers 12 residues. V gave up 4 bases and J gave up 4 bases; unmatched junction bases: 3. Per germline, CDR1 GTSNPN and CDR2 SVGIG (reference sequence). CDR3 coding DNA: TGTGCCTGGATTCGGGACAGCTATGGCTACACCTTC. Translated, it gives CAWIRDSYGYTF.

V gene TRBV19 combines with J gene TRBJ2-2, with D possibly matching TRBD1 (5 bases). Germline CDR1 is LNHDA and CDR2 is SQIVND (reference sequence). CDR3 length equals 14 residues. The germline V and J ends were trimmed by 3 bases and 2 bases, with 7 bases remaining between them. The CDR3: CASSMQGNTGELFF. CDR3 sequence (DNA): TGTGCCAGTAGTATGCAGGGTAACACCGGGGAGCTGTTTTTT. Supplemented by reference TRBV19 and TRBJ2-2, the full variable domain reads DGGITQSPKYLFRKEGQNVTLSCEQNLNHDAMYWYRQDPGQGLRLIYYSQIVNDFQKGDIAEGYSVSREKKESFPLTVTSAQKNPTAFYLCASSMQGNTGELFFGEGSRLTVL.

The chain employs TRBV6-4 and TRBJ2-4; D possibly corresponds to TRBD1 (8 bases). The CDR3 has 15 amino acids. Germline-derived CDR1 and CDR2 are MRHNA and SNTAGT. Trimming took 2 bases from V and 6 from J, leaving 14 bases between them. CDR3 residues: CASSDPTGEGNIQYF. The CDR3 DNA sequence: TGTGCCAGCAGTGACCCGACAGGGGAGGGAAACATTCAGTACTTC.

This chain uses TRBV6-2 or TRBV6-3 with TRBJ2-1; unclear D gene. Deletions cut 2 bases from V and 7 bases from J, with 3 bases between. Germline V gene sequence: CDR1 MNHEY, CDR2 SVGEGT. This CDR3 has 11 amino acids. CDR3 nucleotides: TGTGCCAGCAGTTACGGGAATGAGCAGTTCTTC. Its translation: CASSYGNEQFF.

This clone was picked up one time. The J gene is TRBJ1-2, the V gene TRBV2, with D unresolved. Germline V gene sequence: CDR1 SNHLY, CDR2 FYNNEI. V was cut by 8 bases and J by 4 bases, with 20 bases left in between. CDR3 size: 15 residues. This CDR3 is CASEDPRSGVYGYTF. CDR3 DNA sequence: TGTGCCAGCGAGGACCCCAGGTCGGGCGTCTATGGCTACACCTTC.

This chain links TRBV27 with TRBJ1-4; no reliable D call. Germline lookup yields CDR1 MNHEY and CDR2 SMNVEV (reference sequence). V was pared by 4 bases and J by 11 bases, with 14 bases between. This CDR3 has 13 amino acids. The CDR3 is CASSSRQIPKLFF. The CDR3 DNA reads as TGTGCCAGCAGTTCCCGGCAGATACCGAAACTGTTTTTT.

The V and J genes are TRBV15 and TRBJ2-1, with TRBD1 matching 8 bases. CDR3 length equals 14 residues. Looked up from germline, CDR1 is LNHNV and CDR2 is YYDKDF (reference sequence). Trimming removed 5 bases from V and 7 bases from J; junction bases left unmatched: 7. The CDR3 region is CATSRRGLGNEQFF. CDR3 nucleotide sequence: TGTGCCACCAGCCGCAGGGGGCTCGGGAATGAGCAGTTCTTC.

The genes are TRBV5-5 and TRBJ1-6; perhaps TRBD1 as D (5 bases). Germline loops: CDR1 SGHKS, CDR2 YYEKEE (reference sequence). V was pared by 0 bases and J by 9 bases, with 13 bases between. The CDR3 is 15 amino acids. This CDR3 reads CASSLGQGEGSPLHF. In DNA form, the CDR3 reads TGTGCCAGCAGCTTGGGGCAGGGTGAGGGTTCACCCCTCCACTTT.

The chain links TRBV7-8 to TRBJ2-6; the D is unclear. The V gene's germline CDR1 is SGHVS and CDR2 FQNEAQ. Trimming cost V 6 bases and J 2 bases, with 5 bases left between them. The CDR3 runs to 13 residues. CDR3 sequence reads: CASREPGANVLTF. The DNA of the CDR3 is TGTGCCAGCAGGGAACCTGGGGCCAACGTCCTGACTTTC.

The chain is built from TRBV5-1 and TRBJ2-1, with D maybe TRBD2 (7 bases). The V gene lost 2 bases and the J gene lost 9 bases, with 15 bases spanning the gap. This CDR3 is built from 14 residues. The germline gives CDR1 SGHRS, CDR2 YFSETQ. This chain's CDR3 is CASSLHEGEGEQFF. The CDR3 nucleotides are TGCGCCAGCAGCTTACACGAGGGGGAGGGTGAGCAGTTCTTC.

The gene calls are TRBV7-8 and TRBJ2-5, with 11 bases fitting TRBD2. Trimming cost V 9 bases and J 4 bases; bases outside gene matches: 4. This CDR3 has 13 amino acids. Germline assignment: CDR1 SGHVS and CDR2 FQNEAQ. The CDR3 is CASRGLAGETQYF. In DNA form, the CDR3 reads TGTGCCAGTCGAGGACTAGCGGGAGAGACCCAGTACTTC.

V and J are TRBV15 and TRBJ2-1; 7 bases line up with TRBD1. V dropped 1 base and J dropped 8; count of bases not matched to a gene: 5. This CDR3 contains 14 residues. Germline-derived CDR1 and CDR2 are LNHNV and YYDKDF (reference sequence). The CDR3 loop is CATSRATGDDEQFF. The CDR3 bases are TGTGCCACCAGCAGAGCTACAGGGGACGATGAGCAGTTCTTC.

The chain employs TRBV10-3 and TRBJ1-6, with D possibly matching TRBD1 (6 bases). The V end was cut by 2 bases, the J end by 8 bases, with 13 bases between. The germline gives CDR1 ENHRY, CDR2 SYGVKD. There are 15 residues in the CDR3. The CDR3 DNA sequence: TGTGCCATCAGTGAGCGGGGGCTTGATGATTCACCCCTCCACTTT. As protein: CAISERGLDDSPLHF.

CDR3 DNA sequence: TGTGCCAGCAGCGCCCCATTTAGAACCGGGGAGCTGTTTTTT. Its translation: CASSAPFRTGELFF. This chain connects TRBV9 to TRBJ2-2; no clear D. Per the germline V gene, CDR1 is SGDLS and CDR2 is YYNGEE. The V gene lost 3 bases and the J gene lost 5 bases, with 11 bases spanning the gap. This CDR3 is built from 14 residues.

This clone came up a few times. One end of the junction is discordant with germline, which a read error may explain. The rearrangement uses TRBV7-8 and TRBJ1-5, with D maybe TRBD1 (6 bases). The CDR3 is made up of 15 amino acids. Germline CDR1 reads SGHVS; CDR2 reads FQNEAQ. This CDR3 is CASSLGGGAGQPQHF. The CDR3 region has the DNA TGTGCCAGCAGTTTAGGGGGGGGCGCGGGTCAGCCCCAGCATTTT. The full variable domain, its missing parts supplied by reference TRBV7-8 and TRBJ1-5, is GAGVSQSPRYKVAKRGQDVALRCDPISGHVSLFWYQQALGQGPEFLTYFQNEAQLDKSGLPSDRFFAERPEGSVSTLKIQRTQQEDSAVYLCASSLGGGAGQPQHFGDGTRLSIL.

V gene TRBV19 combines with J gene TRBJ1-5; tentative D call: TRBD1 (6 bases). CDR3 length: 15 amino acids. Germline CDR1 is LNHDA and CDR2 is SQIVND (reference sequence). The germline V and J ends were trimmed by 0 bases and 5 bases, with 11 bases remaining between them. The CDR3 coding sequence is TGTGCCAGTAGTATAGATGGGGGGGCAGATCAGCCCCAGCATTTT. Its translation is CASSIDGGADQPQHF.

The chain employs TRBV6-2 or TRBV6-3 and TRBJ2-1; 8 bases are a match to TRBD2. J gave up 6 bases and V 6 bases, and 10 bases lay outside the gene matches. From germline, CDR1 is MNHEY and CDR2 SVGEGT. The length of the CDR3 is 15 residues. CDR3 nucleotides: TGTGCCAGCAGCTTGAGCGGGGGCTCTGGCAATGAGCAGTTCTTC. It is translated as CASSLSGGSGNEQFF.